This T cell receptor (beta chain) originates from a study of regulatory T cells in long-lasting Graves disease. From germline, CDR1 is SGHRS and CDR2 YFSETQ. Deletions cut 4 bases from V and 4 bases from J, with 14 bases between. The CDR3 has 14 residues. Noted time point: newly diagnosed GD, antithyroid drugs for less than 3 months. Researchers made the TCR library from RNA that was extracted from PBMCs. Building of the TCR beta libraries involved iRepertoire HTBI primers and Arm-PCR of CDR3 regions. TCRdb processed the multiplex PCR reads anew with MiXCR; each CDR3 protein has one entry. This table has around 250,000 distinct CDR3 sequences, about 20% appearing once. Only a few counts were recorded for this clonotype. These records were also assigned to another study, of T cells in Graves' hyperthyroidism and ophthalmopathy.

The sequencing used peripheral blood mononuclear cells (PBMCs), collected at new diagnosis, from a patient treated with antithyroid drugs. The V and J genes are TRBV5-1 and TRBJ1-2; D possibly corresponds to TRBD1 (6 bases). The receptor comes from a woman between 25 and 40 years old with Graves disease. As DNA, the CDR3 is TGCGCCAGCAGCACCTCCGGGGGCTTCTATGGCTACACCTTC. This translates into CASSTSGGFYGYTF.